Listed below are T cell receptor beta chains from one sample, sequenced in a study of blood T cells in healthy people across ages. One entry per CDR3 protein results from TCRdb running MiXCR on the 5' RACE reads. The data show around 1,900,000 distinct CDR3 sequences, more than 35% seen once. The specimen sequenced was blood. The origin of the receptors is a human donor in good health. Each CDR3 is given with its conserved first and last residue. D genes are given only for firm matches. Clone size is shown for a subset of rows, as once, few, many or a class of expanded clone.

>TRBV9|TRBJ1-2|TRBD1|few
CASSVLVTGSGYTF
TGTGCCAGCAGCGTATTGGTGACAGGGAGTGGCTACACCTTC
>TRBV7-6|TRBJ2-7|.|.
CASSLVAVTYEQYF
TGTGCCAGCAGCTTAGTTGCGGTTACCTACGAGCAGTACTTC
>TRBV20-1|TRBJ2-7|.|.
CSARERRWVGLEQYF
TGCAGTGCTAGAGAGCGTCGTTGGGTGGGACTCGAGCAGTACTTC
>TRBV7-9|TRBJ1-2|.|.
CASSLIEGWNGYTF
TGTGCCAGCAGCTTAATAGAGGGATGGAATGGCTACACCTTC
>TRBV4-1|TRBJ2-6|.|few
CASSQGDTSGANVLTF
TGCGCCAGCAGCCAAGGGGACACCTCTGGGGCCAACGTCCTGACTTTC
>TRBV7-9|TRBJ2-7|.|.
CASSLGITGQREQYF
TGTGCCAGCAGCTTAGGAATAACAGGGCAGCGCGAGCAGTACTTC
>TRBV4-1|TRBJ1-4|.|.
CASSQVIQGPQGKKLFF
TGCGCCAGCAGCCAAGTGATACAGGGCCCCCAGGGGAAAAAACTGTTTTTT
>TRBV29-1|TRBJ1-6|.|.
CSVREWDSPLHF
TGCAGCGTACGAGAGTGGGATTCACCCCTCCACTTT
>TRBV20-1|TRBJ1-4|.|.
CSASFGGRANEKLFF
TGCAGTGCTAGTTTCGGTGGCCGCGCTAATGAAAAACTGTTTTTT
>TRBV7-2|TRBJ2-3|TRBD2|.
CASIFTSGLNKADTQYF
TGTGCCAGCATCTTTACTAGCGGGCTAAATAAGGCAGATACGCAGTATTTT
>TRBV6-1|TRBJ1-6|.|.
CASSPRFGGSSYNSPLHF
TGTGCCAGCAGTCCCCGGTTTGGGGGGAGCTCCTATAATTCACCCCTCCACTTT
>TRBV3-1|TRBJ2-7|TRBD1|few
CASSQPGQGMNEQYF
TGTGCCAGCAGCCAACCCGGACAGGGGATGAACGAGCAGTACTTC
>TRBV7-8|TRBJ2-3|.|.
CASSHRDWGTGTDTQYF
TGTGCCAGCAGCCACAGGGATTGGGGAACCGGCACAGATACGCAGTATTTT
>TRBV2|TRBJ2-7|TRBD2|.
CASSRQRTSGGETLTYEQYF
TGTGCCAGCAGTCGGCAACGGACTAGCGGGGGGGAAACCCTCACCTACGAGCAGTACTTC
>TRBV29-1|TRBJ2-3|TRBD1|.
CSADPGTDTDTQYF
TGCAGCGCCGACCCGGGGACAGACACAGATACGCAGTATTTT
>TRBV11-3|TRBJ2-5|TRBD1|.
CASSKRQGTRYQETQYF
TGTGCCAGCAGTAAAAGACAGGGGACTCGTTACCAAGAGACCCAGTACTTC
>TRBV2|TRBJ1-2|.|.
CASGWVYGYTF
TGTGCCAGCGGTTGGGTTTACGGCTACACCTTC
>TRBV3-1|TRBJ1-2|TRBD1|.
CASSQNALGQGGGYTF
TGTGCCAGCAGCCAAAACGCCCTGGGACAGGGAGGTGGCTACACCTTC
>TRBV10-3|TRBJ1-2|.|.
CAIKGQGFDYGYTF
TGTGCCATCAAGGGTCAGGGATTTGACTATGGCTACACCTTC
>TRBV5-1|TRBJ2-5|.|.
CASSLAGYYGETQYF
TGCGCCAGCAGCTTGGCTGGGTATTATGGGGAGACCCAGTACTTC
>TRBV28|TRBJ2-3|.|.
CASSLPRGNTQYF
TGTGCCAGCAGTTTGCCCCGGGGGAATACGCAGTATTTT
>TRBV7-9|TRBJ1-5|.|.
CASSLNLFDSNQPQHF
TGTGCCAGCAGCTTAAACTTATTTGATAGCAATCAGCCCCAGCATTTT
>TRBV20-1|TRBJ2-7|.|.
CSARDRRWNEQYF
TGCAGTGCTAGAGACAGGCGCTGGAACGAGCAGTACTTC
>TRBV6-5|TRBJ1-2|TRBD1|once
CASSYAGTGITNYGYTF
TGTGCCAGCAGTTACGCCGGGACAGGGATCACTAACTATGGCTACACCTTC
>TRBV9|TRBJ1-2|TRBD1|few
CASSFGQGFGLNYGYTF
TGTGCCAGCAGCTTCGGACAGGGGTTTGGGTTGAACTATGGCTACACCTTC
>TRBV5-1|TRBJ2-1|TRBD1|.
CASSPETGYQREQFF
TGCGCCAGCAGCCCGGAGACAGGGTATCAGCGGGAGCAGTTCTTC
>TRBV12-3/TRBV12-4|TRBJ1-5|.|once
CASSFEVGALQHF
TGTGCCAGCAGTTTCGAAGTAGGGGCACTCCAGCATTTT
>TRBV5-1|TRBJ2-7|TRBD1|few
CASSFWTGPSYEQYF
TGCGCCAGCAGCTTCTGGACAGGGCCCTCCTACGAGCAGTACTTC
>TRBV4-3|TRBJ2-1|.|many
CASSQDNWGSSYNEQFF
TGCGCCAGCAGCCAAGATAATTGGGGAAGCTCCTACAATGAGCAGTTCTTC
>TRBV13|TRBJ1-6|.|.
CASSSRPAQVSYNSPLHF
TGTGCCAGCAGCTCGCGACCCGCACAGGTTTCCTATAATTCACCCCTCCACTTT
>TRBV10-3|TRBJ2-1|.|.
CAISRMEEDGRSYNEQFF
TGTGCCATCAGCAGAATGGAGGAAGACGGGCGCTCCTACAATGAGCAGTTCTTC
>TRBV25-1|TRBJ2-1|.|.
CASSEFFGQVQGTSSYNEQFF
TGTGCCAGCAGTGAATTTTTTGGTCAGGTGCAGGGAACGAGCTCCTACAATGAGCAGTTCTTC
>TRBV6-1|TRBJ1-5|.|.
CASSEEWTYSNQPQHF
TGTGCCAGCAGTGAAGAGTGGACTTATAGCAATCAGCCCCAGCATTTT
>TRBV29-1|TRBJ2-5|.|.
CGVGKGTLETQYF
TGCGGCGTTGGTAAAGGGACGTTGGAGACCCAGTACTTC
>TRBV29-1|TRBJ1-1|TRBD1|few
CSVRTGRAFF
TGCAGCGTCAGGACAGGGAGAGCTTTCTTT
>TRBV7-2|TRBJ1-1|TRBD1|.
CASSPGTALRIRTEAFF
TGTGCCAGCAGCCCTGGGACAGCCCTGAGGATAAGGACTGAAGCTTTCTTT
>TRBV7-9|TRBJ2-3|TRBD1|few
CASSEGQVRGDTQYF
TGTGCCAGCAGCGAAGGACAGGTCAGGGGAGATACGCAGTATTTT
>TRBV7-8|TRBJ2-1|TRBD1|few
CASSSVGDSSYNEQFF
TGTGCCAGCAGCTCGGTTGGGGACAGCTCCTACAATGAGCAGTTCTTC
>TRBV5-4|TRBJ2-5|.|.
CASSNSRGSYKLGEQYF
TGTGCCAGCAGCAACAGCCGGGGGTCCTATAAGCTGGGGGAGCAGTACTTC
>TRBV20-1|TRBJ2-3|.|few
CSATRDAYTDTQYF
TGCAGTGCTACCCGGGACGCTTACACAGATACGCAGTATTTT
>TRBV29-1|TRBJ1-5|.|.
CSVTKDRMNQPQHF
TGCAGCGTGACCAAGGACAGAATGAATCAGCCCCAGCATTTT
>TRBV20-1|TRBJ2-1|.|.
CSAREIGDEQFF
TGCAGTGCTAGAGAAATTGGAGATGAGCAGTTCTTC
>TRBV28|TRBJ2-7|.|few
CASKGNKIFRSYEQYF
TGTGCCAGCAAGGGGAACAAGATATTCAGGTCCTACGAGCAGTACTTC
>TRBV6-5|TRBJ1-1|.|.
CASRVSGTEAFF
TGTGCCAGCAGAGTTTCAGGGACTGAAGCTTTCTTT
>TRBV7-2|TRBJ2-3|TRBD2|.
CASMLASGGTDTQYF
TGTGCCAGCATGTTAGCTAGCGGTGGCACAGATACGCAGTATTTT
>TRBV20-1|TRBJ2-1|.|.
CSARDHGGGPSYNEQFF
TGCAGTGCTAGAGATCATGGTGGGGGGCCGTCCTACAATGAGCAGTTCTTC
>TRBV10-2|TRBJ2-5|.|.
CASRAGPLIETQYF
TGCGCCAGCAGGGCAGGCCCCCTAATAGAGACCCAGTACTTC
>TRBV3-1|TRBJ2-1|.|once
CASSHANGEQFF
TGTGCCAGCAGCCACGCCAATGGTGAGCAGTTCTTC
>TRBV9|TRBJ2-5|.|.
CASSTGPVQETQYF
TGTGCCAGCAGCACGGGCCCAGTCCAAGAGACCCAGTACTTC
>TRBV2|TRBJ1-2|.|few
CASHGGNYGYTF
TGTGCCAGCCACGGGGGTAACTATGGCTACACCTTC
>TRBV20-1|TRBJ2-3|TRBD2|few
CSARVSGTSGTDTQYF
TGCAGTGCTAGGGTCTCGGGGACTAGCGGCACAGATACGCAGTATTTT
>TRBV12-3/TRBV12-4|TRBJ1-6|.|.
CASSLTEGYNSPLHF
TGTGCCAGCAGTTTGACGGAGGGATATAATTCACCCCTCCACTTT